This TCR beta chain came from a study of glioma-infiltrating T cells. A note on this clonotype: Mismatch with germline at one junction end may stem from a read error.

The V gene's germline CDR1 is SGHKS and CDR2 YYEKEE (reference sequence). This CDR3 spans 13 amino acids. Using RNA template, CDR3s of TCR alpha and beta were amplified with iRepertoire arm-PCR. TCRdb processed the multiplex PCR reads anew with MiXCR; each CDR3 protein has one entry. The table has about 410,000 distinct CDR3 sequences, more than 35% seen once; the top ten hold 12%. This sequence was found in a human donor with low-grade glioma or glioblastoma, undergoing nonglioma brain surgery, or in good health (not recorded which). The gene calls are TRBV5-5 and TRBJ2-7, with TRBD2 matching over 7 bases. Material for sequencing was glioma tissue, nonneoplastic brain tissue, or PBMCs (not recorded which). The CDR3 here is CASSRAGAYEQYF. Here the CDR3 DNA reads TGCGCCAGCAGCCGGGCGGGGGCCTACGAGCAGTACTTC.